What follows describes a single T cell receptor beta chain. Under the authors' procedure: Estimation of nucleated cell counts relied on the amplification of reference gene primers. Only in-frame clones appear in the TCRdb table, and some are missing; sequencing was by immunoSEQ multiplex PCR. V and J calls and clone size follow that table, whereas D and trimming were derived from the DNA. This table holds 200,000 or so clones, less than 90% found once. The source of the sample is a study of blood T cell repertoires in COVID-19. Study information: From the United States, Italy and Spain came samples of acute and convalescent COVID-19. The cDNA or gDNA used as material had been derived from T cells, B-cell-depleted T cells, or PBMCs.

Trimming removed 4 bases from V and 2 bases from J, with 10 bases in between. The CDR3 sequence is 14 residues long. Germline CDR1 is SGHDT and CDR2 is YYEEEE. The rearrangement joins TRBV5-6 to TRBJ1-3, with a possible D match to TRBD1 (6 bases). This TCR derives from a woman aged 55-69 years who had recovered from COVID-19. The sequencing sample was made of peripheral blood. CDR3 sequence reads: CASSREGAGNTIYF. The CDR3 DNA reads TGTGCCAGCAGCCGAGAGGGGGCTGGAAACACCATATATTTT. Full variable domain (outside the CDR3, taken from reference TRBV5-6 and TRBJ1-3): DAGVTQSPTHLIKTRGQQVTLRCSPKSGHDTVSWYQQALGQGPQFIFQYYEEEERQRGNFPDRFSGHQFPNYSSELNVNALLLGDSALYLCASSREGAGNTIYFGEGSWLTVV.